These T cell receptor beta chains were read from a single sample in a study of blood T cell repertoires in COVID-19. Method: immunoSEQ multiplex PCR; TCRdb's copy keeps in-frame clones and lacks some. The sample lists 160,000 or so clones; roughly 93% were seen once. The sequencing input was peripheral blood. The receptors stem from a man aged 18 to 30 with acute or convalescent COVID-19. Each CDR3 is given without its conserved first and last residue. The order of the fields is J gene, V gene, CDR3 protein.

J gene: TRBJ1-5
V gene: TRBV21-1
CDR3 protein: ASSKWLAQPVNQPQH

J gene: TRBJ2-7
V gene: TRBV20-1
CDR3 protein: SASDSYEQY

J gene: TRBJ1-1
V gene: TRBV10-3
CDR3 protein: AISVGGGQGAPNTEAF

J gene: TRBJ2-1
V gene: TRBV6-5
CDR3 protein: ASKFHPGWNEQF

J gene: TRBJ1-5
V gene: TRBV9
CDR3 protein: ASSPRGGIDQPQH

J gene: TRBJ1-1
V gene: TRBV6-1
CDR3 protein: ASSRENTEAF

J gene: TRBJ1-4
V gene: TRBV7-9
CDR3 protein: ASSLRRVGDEKLF

J gene: TRBJ2-2
V gene: TRBV4-1
CDR3 protein: ASSQDQGGTAYNTGELF

J gene: TRBJ2-1
V gene: TRBV7-9
CDR3 protein: ASSLGQAVAYNEQF

J gene: TRBJ1-2
V gene: TRBV5-1
CDR3 protein: ASSLNQGVGYGYT

J gene: TRBJ2-1
V gene: TRBV11-2
CDR3 protein: ASSFRGRDEQF

J gene: TRBJ2-1
V gene: TRBV5-1
CDR3 protein: ASSPLERDVEQF

J gene: TRBJ2-1
V gene: TRBV11-2
CDR3 protein: ASSPLPGLGGPYNEQF

J gene: TRBJ1-3
V gene: TRBV5-5
CDR3 protein: ASSTTGFSSGNTIY

J gene: TRBJ1-6
V gene: TRBV9
CDR3 protein: ASSDLGQGQDSPLH

J gene: TRBJ2-5
V gene: TRBV11-2
CDR3 protein: ASSRGPGETQY

J gene: TRBJ1-3
V gene: TRBV20-1
CDR3 protein: SASPPGPGNTIY

J gene: TRBJ2-3
V gene: TRBV30
CDR3 protein: AWSVGTSGSLEAQY

J gene: TRBJ1-2
V gene: TRBV6-5
CDR3 protein: ASSRTWTDGYT

J gene: TRBJ1-6
V gene: TRBV11-2
CDR3 protein: ASSYLVADSPLH

J gene: TRBJ1-5
V gene: TRBV5-1
CDR3 protein: ASSLRGGNQPQH

J gene: TRBJ1-2
V gene: TRBV5-1
CDR3 protein: ASSLSAGDNYGYT

J gene: TRBJ2-2
V gene: TRBV2
CDR3 protein: ASIRTANTGELF

J gene: TRBJ1-2
V gene: TRBV6-5
CDR3 protein: ASSYSISGVDYGYT

J gene: TRBJ2-1
V gene: TRBV10-1
CDR3 protein: ASSESPPGGTYNEQF

J gene: TRBJ2-1
V gene: TRBV7-2
CDR3 protein: ASSWGGLAGGEQF

J gene: TRBJ1-3
V gene: TRBV5-1
CDR3 protein: ASSSTPGTIENTIY

J gene: TRBJ1-1
V gene: TRBV6-5
CDR3 protein: ASRHPRNTEAF

J gene: TRBJ1-4
V gene: TRBV5-1
CDR3 protein: ASSTQTGAGEKLF